One and the same sample provided the 17 T cell receptor beta chains below, sequenced in a study of neurological immune-mediated disorders (dated by TCRdb to between 2018 and 2020). The library was generated by 5' RACE. TCRdb shows the sequencer as Illumina HiSeq 2500. Through fastp at Q25 and MiXCR, TCRdb rebuilt clones from the public reads, retaining in-frame beta chains. Entries that share a CDR3 protein sequence are merged under the most common genes and DNA. The sample profile shows some 57,000 distinct CDR3 sequences; roughly 3.8% of them were found once. The ten biggest clones cover about 6.7% of the sample. The source material was PBMCs. These receptors all come from a man in his sixties with multiple sclerosis.

There are many counts of this clonotype. The chain has TRBV7-9 and TRBJ2-7, with D perhaps TRBD1 (7 bases). In germline, CDR1 is SEHNR, CDR2 FQNEAQ (reference sequence). V lost 0 bases, J lost 5 bases, and 14 bases lay in between. CDR3 length: 15 residues. DNA of the CDR3: TGTGCCAGCAGCTTAGCGGAGGGGGCGTACCACGAGCAGTACTTC. This encodes CASSLAEGAYHEQYF.

This clonotype was counted many times. The rearrangement joins TRBV5-1 to TRBJ2-7; 8 bases line up with TRBD1. This CDR3 spans 18 amino acids. Germline V gene sequence: CDR1 SGHRS, CDR2 YFSETQ. V shed 1 base, J shed 0 bases, and the junction held 12 bases outside the gene matches. The CDR3 sequence: CASSLRPSDRGGSYEQYF. The CDR3 nucleotides are TGCGCCAGCAGCTTGCGTCCCTCTGACAGGGGCGGCTCCTACGAGCAGTACTTC.

The sample holds many counts of this clonotype. This chain joins TRBV5-1 and TRBJ2-5; TRBD2 might be the D (6 bases). The CDR3 totals 17 residues. The germline V gene encodes CDR1 SGHRS and CDR2 YFSETQ. Deletions cut 2 bases from V and 4 bases from J, with 21 bases between. CDR3 sequence reads: CASSFSDHQGGAETQYF. As DNA, the CDR3 is TGCGCCAGCAGCTTTTCCGACCATCAGGGCGGGGCAGAGACCCAGTACTTC. Full variable domain (remainder filled in from reference TRBV5-1 and TRBJ2-5): KAGVTQTPRYLIKTRGQQVTLSCSPISGHRSVSWYQQTPGQGLQFLFEYFSETQRNKGNFPGRFSGRQFSNSRSEMNVSTLELGDSALYLCASSFSDHQGGAETQYFGPGTRLLVL.

The chain employs TRBV20-1 and TRBJ2-7, with D possibly matching TRBD2 (6 bases). The V end lost 5 bases, the J end lost 3 bases, and 14 bases lay between the germline ends. The CDR3 is made up of 13 amino acids. Germline CDR1 reads DFQATT; CDR2 reads SNEGSKA (reference sequence). Written as DNA, the CDR3 is TGCAGTGCTGGGGACTCCGTCCTCTACGAGCAGTACTTC. Encoded protein: CSAGDSVLYEQYF.

This clonotype was seen at least ten times. CDR3 in amino acids: CASHPVGPYGYTF. The CDR3 coding sequence is TGTGCCAGCCATCCGGTCGGGCCCTATGGCTACACCTTC. The chain joins TRBV27 to TRBJ1-2; D is uncertain. The CDR3 contains 13 residues. The ends were cut back, 8 bases at V and 4 bases at J, with 14 bases in the middle. CDR1 and CDR2 from the germline V gene are MNHEY and SMNVEV (reference sequence).

Ten or more counts support this clonotype. The genes are TRBV5-1 and TRBJ1-1; maybe TRBD1 (5 bases). The CDR3 spans 14 residues. The germline V and J ends were trimmed by 9 bases and 1 base, with 16 bases remaining between them. CDR1 and CDR2 (germline): SGHRS, YFSETQ. The CDR3 nucleotides are TGCGCCACCGATACCGGGACGGGGAACACTGAAGCTTTCTTT. It yields the protein CATDTGTGNTEAFF.

This clonotype was seen repeatedly, ten times or more. The gene calls are TRBV5-1 and TRBJ1-1; D is possibly TRBD1 (5 bases). From germline, CDR1 is SGHRS and CDR2 YFSETQ. The CDR3 spans 15 residues. Trimming pared 0 bases from V and 1 base from J, leaving 10 bases between. Written as DNA, the CDR3 is TGCGCCAGCAGCTTGGTGGGACCAAAGAACACTGAAGCTTTCTTT. It codes for CASSLVGPKNTEAFF.

In this sample, this clonotype turned up many times. The chain uses TRBV2 and TRBJ2-5; the D gene is possibly TRBD1 (6 bases). This CDR3 is built from 14 residues. The V and J ends lost 6 bases and 5 bases respectively, with 16 bases between them. The V gene's germline CDR1 is SNHLY and CDR2 FYNNEI. The CDR3 DNA sequence: TGTGCCAGCAGGGACGGACAGCCCCGGGAGACCCAGTACTTC. The encoded protein is CASRDGQPRETQYF.

This clonotype was seen many times. The chain has TRBV3-1 and TRBJ2-3, with 8 bases identical to TRBD1. The trim removed 3 bases at V and 5 bases at J, leaving 7 bases unmatched. Germline CDR1 reads LGHDT; CDR2 reads YNNKEL (reference sequence). The CDR3 contains 15 residues. The DNA of the CDR3 is TGTGCCAGCAGCCACCGACAGGGGACGGGAGATACGCAGTATTTT. It is translated as CASSHRQGTGDTQYF.

This clonotype occurred many times. J is TRBJ2-6 and V is TRBV29-1; no reliable D call. This CDR3 has 12 amino acids. Germline CDR1 reads SQVTM; CDR2 reads ANQGSEA. The CDR3 DNA is TGCACCGTCTCCTCTGGGGCCAACGTCCTGACTTTC. Its protein is CTVSSGANVLTF.

This clonotype was found many times. The chain carries TRBV15 and TRBJ2-2; a weak D match, TRBD1 (5 bases). Germline V lookup: CDR1 LNHNV, CDR2 YYDKDF (reference sequence). With 3 bases removed from V and 1 base from J, the gap between germline ends came to 12 bases. The CDR3 contains 16 residues. The CDR3 region is CATSRPPTGNTGELFF. In nucleotides, the CDR3 is TGTGCCACCAGCAGGCCACCTACAGGGAACACCGGGGAGCTGTTTTTT.

Ten or more counts support this clonotype. This chain joins TRBV5-1 and TRBJ2-3; TRBD2 matches 7 bases. CDR1 SGHRS and CDR2 YFSETQ come from the germline V gene. Trimming took 3 bases from V and 6 from J; bases not matched to a gene: 16. The CDR3 spans 17 residues. CDR3 amino acids: CASSSYLLASPGDTQYF. In nucleotides, the CDR3 is TGCGCCAGCAGCTCCTACCTACTAGCGAGCCCTGGGGATACGCAGTATTTT. The whole variable domain, filled in from reference TRBV5-1 and TRBJ2-3, reads KAGVTQTPRYLIKTRGQQVTLSCSPISGHRSVSWYQQTPGQGLQFLFEYFSETQRNKGNFPGRFSGRQFSNSRSEMNVSTLELGDSALYLCASSSYLLASPGDTQYFGPGTRLTVL.

This clonotype has at least ten counts. This chain uses TRBV5-6 with TRBJ2-5, with D uncertain. The germline V gene encodes CDR1 SGHDT and CDR2 YYEEEE. V lost 2 bases and J 2 bases, leaving 7 bases between the germline ends. This CDR3 has 13 amino acids. The CDR3 loop is CASSFIEQETQYF. In DNA, the CDR3 is TGTGCCAGCAGCTTCATAGAACAAGAGACCCAGTACTTC.

This clonotype was counted ten times or more. The chain joins TRBV15 to TRBJ1-1; D perhaps matches TRBD1 (5 bases). Germline V gene data show CDR1 as LNHNV and CDR2 as YYDKDF (reference sequence). This CDR3 has 15 amino acids. V was clipped by 0 bases and J by 7 bases, with 15 bases between them. CDR3 in amino acids: CATSRDLAGTLEAFF. The CDR3, as DNA: TGTGCCACCAGCAGAGATCTGGCGGGGACCCTTGAAGCTTTCTTT.

This clonotype has just a few counts. This may be a read error: a much more frequent sequence differs by one nucleotide. The V call is TRBV19, the J call TRBJ2-1; D uncertain. The CDR3 length is 12 residues. With 5 bases removed from V and 6 bases from J, the gap between germline ends came to 8 bases. Germline V gene sequence: CDR1 LNHDA, CDR2 SQIVND (reference sequence). The CDR3 nucleotides read TGTGCCAGTAGTCAACCGTGCAATGAGCAGTTCTTC. Protein sequence: CASSQPCNEQFF.

This clonotype was found many times. V usage is TRBV5-1 and J usage is TRBJ2-2; no reliable D call. Per the germline V gene, CDR1 is SGHRS and CDR2 is YFSETQ. This CDR3 contains 13 residues. Trimming pared 2 bases from V and 10 bases from J, leaving 12 bases between. The CDR3 DNA sequence: TGCGCCAGCAGCTTACAGTCGCCTGAGGAGCTGTTTTTT. Its protein product is CASSLQSPEELFF.

This clonotype was observed at least ten times. The chain links TRBV12-3 or TRBV12-4 to TRBJ1-2; D unclear. The V and J ends lost 8 bases and 4 bases respectively, with 14 bases between them. CDR3 size: 13 residues. This chain's CDR3 is CASGPGFFYGYTF. The CDR3 coding sequence is TGTGCCAGCGGACCGGGATTCTTCTATGGCTACACCTTC.